Each of the 18 T cell receptor beta chains below was sequenced from the same sample in a study of blood T cells in healthy people across ages. Through a sample-barcoded 5' primer and a J-beta primer mix, a second PCR was run for roughly 6 to 11 cycles. TCRdb called the 5' RACE reads again in MiXCR, with one record for every CDR3 protein. The sample has some 880,000 distinct CDR3 sequences; roughly 35% are singletons. The sample consisted of blood. The origin of the receptors is a man in his late teens or twenties in good health.

This clonotype was seen more than once but under ten times. The chain recombines TRBV10-3 with TRBJ2-7, with 7 bases fitting TRBD1. The CDR3 sequence is 13 residues long. CDR1 is ENHRY, CDR2 SYGVKD, per germline. Germline trimming cut 7 bases from V and 2 bases from J; bases unmatched to any gene: 5. The CDR3 loop is CAIKGTDTYEQYF. The CDR3 nucleotides are TGTGCCATCAAGGGGACAGATACCTACGAGCAGTACTTC.

Written as DNA, the CDR3 is TGCAGTGCTAGAGCAACAGGGGGTCCCTACAATGAGCAGTACTTC. Translating it yields CSARATGGPYNEQYF. This chain connects TRBV20-1 to TRBJ2-1; 8 bases fit TRBD1. The closer fit of TRBJ2-7 to the DNA end suggests the J call may be wrong. Germline V CDR1 and CDR2: DFQATT, SNEGSKA (reference sequence). The CDR3 contains 15 residues.

The rearrangement links TRBV7-9 to TRBJ2-7; D possibly corresponds to TRBD1 (6 bases). Germline-derived CDR1 and CDR2 are SEHNR and FQNEAQ (reference sequence). The V gene lost 8 bases and the J gene lost 7 bases, with 24 bases spanning the gap. The CDR3 has 15 amino acids. CDR3 sequence: CASPRDTQIVDEQYF. CDR3 bases: TGTGCCAGCCCCCGGGACACCCAAATAGTAGATGAGCAGTACTTC.

There are many counts of this clonotype. The chain uses TRBV7-2 and TRBJ1-2; tentatively, D is TRBD1 (6 bases). V dropped 5 bases and J dropped 4 bases, with 17 bases sitting between them. The CDR3 length is 15 residues. Germline V gives CDR1 SGHTA, CDR2 FQGNSA. This chain's CDR3 is CASSTKGGDIYGYTF. DNA of the CDR3: TGTGCCAGCAGCACCAAGGGAGGGGACATCTATGGCTACACCTTC.

The genes are TRBV5-1 and TRBJ2-3; possibly TRBD2 for D (7 bases). The CDR3 is made up of 15 amino acids. Germline CDR1 reads SGHRS; CDR2 reads YFSETQ. Trimming stripped 8 bases from V and 5 bases from J, with 21 bases between. The chain's CDR3 is CASSRGGGAEDTQYF. CDR3 DNA sequence: TGCGCCAGTTCACGTGGTGGGGGGGCGGAAGATACGCAGTATTTT. The full variable domain, completed using reference TRBV5-1 and TRBJ2-3, is KAGVTQTPRYLIKTRGQQVTLSCSPISGHRSVSWYQQTPGQGLQFLFEYFSETQRNKGNFPGRFSGRQFSNSRSEMNVSTLELGDSALYLCASSRGGGAEDTQYFGPGTRLTVL.

The chain uses TRBV25-1 and TRBJ1-1; 11 bases agree with TRBD1. Germline V gives CDR1 MGHDK, CDR2 SYGVNS. This CDR3 contains 14 residues. The trim removed 6 bases at V and 3 bases at J, leaving 3 bases unmatched. The CDR3 sequence: CASRGQGGDTEAFF. CDR3 DNA sequence: TGTGCCAGCAGGGGACAGGGGGGGGACACTGAAGCTTTCTTT.

This clonotype was seen ten or more times. This sequence joins TRBV9 and TRBJ2-1; D may be TRBD2 (6 bases). This CDR3 region has 15 residues. V dropped 0 bases and J dropped 9 bases, with 16 bases sitting between them. CDR1 and CDR2 from the germline V gene are SGDLS and YYNGEE. The CDR3 spells CASSVEGRGNSEQFF. The DNA for the CDR3 is TGTGCCAGCAGCGTAGAGGGTCGGGGGAATAGTGAGCAGTTCTTC.

This clonotype was seen a handful of times. J is TRBJ2-7 and V is TRBV20-1, with a weak D call TRBD1 (6 bases). The DNA end is more similar to TRBJ2-5, so the J call may be wrong. This CDR3 has 15 amino acids. The germline V gene encodes CDR1 DFQATT and CDR2 SNEGSKA (reference sequence). Here the CDR3 reads CSAGGLQGFGETQYF. CDR3 nucleotides: TGCAGTGCCGGAGGTCTACAGGGTTTTGGGGAGACCCAGTACTTC.

This clonotype has at least ten counts. This rearrangement joins TRBV28 to TRBJ2-3; D is undetermined. The CDR3 covers 11 residues. Germline V gene data show CDR1 as MDHEN and CDR2 as SYDVKM. With 3 bases removed from V and 6 bases from J, the gap between germline ends came to 4 bases. This CDR3 is CASSFLDTQYF. CDR3 coding DNA: TGTGCCAGCAGTTTTCTGGATACGCAGTATTTT.

The chain uses TRBV7-9 and TRBJ2-1, with D perhaps matching TRBD2 (7 bases). Germline assignment: CDR1 SEHNR and CDR2 FQNEAQ (reference sequence). Trimming pared 2 bases from V and 4 bases from J, leaving 12 bases between. The CDR3 length is 15 residues. CDR3 residues: CASSLKAGAYNEQFF. DNA for the CDR3: TGTGCCAGCAGCTTAAAGGCGGGGGCGTACAATGAGCAGTTCTTC.

This clonotype occurred a few times. The chain employs TRBV4-1 and TRBJ1-2; a weak D match, TRBD1 (6 bases). This CDR3 spans 15 amino acids. Trimming took off 0 bases at V and 4 bases at J, with 12 bases between the two ends. Germline assignment: CDR1 MGHRA and CDR2 YSYEKL. CDR3 loop: CASSQDFQTGYGYTF. Written as DNA, the CDR3 is TGCGCCAGCAGCCAAGATTTCCAGACAGGCTATGGCTACACCTTC.

This clonotype has a single count. V usage is TRBV20-1 and J usage is TRBJ2-3, with D tentatively TRBD2 (5 bases). The CDR3 has 15 residues. V gave up 0 bases and J gave up 4 bases, with 14 bases separating them. Germline V gene sequence: CDR1 DFQATT, CDR2 SNEGSKA (reference sequence). The CDR3 protein is CSARERRGDADTQYF. Written as DNA, the CDR3 is TGCAGTGCTAGAGAGCGTCGGGGAGACGCAGATACGCAGTATTTT.

This chain joins TRBV10-3 and TRBJ2-1; TRBD2 matches at 7 bases. V was clipped by 3 bases and J by 5 bases; unmatched bases: 4. There are 14 residues in the CDR3. The germline CDR1 and CDR2 sequences are ENHRY and SYGVKD. CDR3 nucleotides: TGTGCCATCAGTGATACGGGGGGTCACAATGAGCAGTTCTTC. Translating it yields CAISDTGGHNEQFF.

This clonotype showed up just a few times. V gene TRBV12-3 or TRBV12-4 combines with J gene TRBJ2-1; maybe TRBD2 (7 bases). The CDR3 is 15 amino acids. V lost 6 bases and J lost 0, with 12 bases in between. The CDR3 DNA follows: TGTGCCAGCAGGAGGGGGGGGACCTCCTACAATGAGCAGTTCTTC. It is translated as CASRRGGTSYNEQFF.

A few counts support this clonotype. Being one base from a much bigger clone, this may be a read error. This rearrangement joins TRBV20-1 to TRBJ2-5; D perhaps matches TRBD2 (5 bases). Trimming took off 5 bases at V and 11 bases at J, with 24 bases between the two ends. The length of the CDR3 is 14 residues. Germline loops: CDR1 DFQATT, CDR2 SNEGSKA (reference sequence). The CDR3 nucleotides are TGCAGTGCTGCCCAATCCGGGGATGCAAATGAGCAGTACTTC. The encoded protein is CSAAQSGDANEQYF.

V usage is TRBV9 and J usage is TRBJ2-3; possible D gene TRBD1, 6 bases. The CDR3 consists of 16 residues. CDR1 SGDLS and CDR2 YYNGEE come from the germline V gene. V was shortened by 3 bases and J by 0 bases, with 14 bases between the two germline ends. CDR3 in amino acids: CASSDLPDRSTDTQYF. The CDR3 DNA is TGTGCCAGCAGCGACCTCCCGGACAGAAGCACAGATACGCAGTATTTT.

In this sample, this clonotype turned up many times. The rearrangement uses TRBV4-3 and TRBJ2-1; no definite D call. V was shortened by 0 bases and J by 6 bases, with 15 bases between the two germline ends. Germline loops: CDR1 LGHNA, CDR2 YSLEER. There are 16 residues in the CDR3. The CDR3 DNA is TGCGCCAGCAGCCAAGATTGGAGACGAGCTTTCAATGAGCAGTTCTTC. Translated: CASSQDWRRAFNEQFF.

The rearrangement uses TRBV12-3 or TRBV12-4 and TRBJ2-1; 8 bases align to TRBD1. J lost 10 bases, V lost 3 bases, and 8 bases had no gene match. This CDR3 has 14 residues. This CDR3 reads CASSFVQGVGEQFF. The CDR3 DNA sequence: TGTGCCAGCAGTTTCGTACAGGGGGTCGGCGAGCAGTTCTTC.